This T cell receptor beta chain was recovered during a study of T cell repertoires in cytomegalovirus infection. Trimming shortened V by 3 bases and J by 7 bases, and 6 bases separated the two germline ends. In germline, CDR1 is SGHTA, CDR2 FQGNSA. The CDR3 consists of 11 residues. This clonotype was seen only a few times. In TCRdb, the reads were re-called with MiXCR into one record per CDR3 protein. The sample carries about 740,000 distinct CDR3 sequences, 35% to 40% recorded once. The rearrangement joins TRBV7-2 to TRBJ1-2; TRBD1 might be the D (5 bases). The clonotype comes from a human donor in good health (CMV status not recorded). Some clones in this sample may be carry-over from other donors' samples. Sample: PBMCs. CDR3 coding DNA: TGTGCCAGCAGCTTCGGGGCTGGCTACACCTTC. Translated: CASSFGAGYTF.